Following are 9 T cell receptor beta chains from one sample sequenced in a study of shared clonotypes between healthy human individuals. Libraries were prepared by immunoSEQ multiplex PCR; TCRdb keeps only in-frame clonotypes and omits some of them. This repertoire shows about 2.4 million clones, approximately 93% found once; its top ten account for roughly 0.36%. Specimen: naive CD4+ T cells from PBMCs. Subset: CD45RA+ positively selected. Receptors originate from a man between 18 and 29 years old in good health. Some clones in this sample may be carry-over from other donors' samples.

The V gene is TRBV5-1, the J gene TRBJ2-1, with 10 bases matching TRBD1. CDR1 and CDR2 from the germline V gene are SGHRS and YFSETQ. Trimming removed 5 bases from V and 4 bases from J; junction bases left unmatched: 6. This CDR3 is 15 amino acids long. The CDR3 reads CASRPGTGAYNEQFF. The CDR3 coding sequence is TGCGCCAGCAGACCCGGGACAGGGGCTTACAATGAGCAGTTCTTC.

This rearrangement joins TRBV5-4 to TRBJ1-2; 9 bases agree with TRBD1. V lost 3 bases to trimming and J lost 4 bases; unmatched junction nucleotides: 4. Germline loops: CDR1 SGHNT, CDR2 YYREEE (reference sequence). The CDR3 covers 14 residues. In nucleotides, the CDR3 is TGTGCCAGCAGCTCACAGGGGGCTGGCTATGGCTACACCTTC. Its protein product is CASSSQGAGYGYTF.

A remark on this clone: At the DNA level, this CDR3 is encoded by other sequences in the same sample as well. The chain recombines TRBV5-4 with TRBJ1-2; no firm D call. The CDR3 has 13 amino acids. V was trimmed by 4 bases and J by 1 base, leaving 8 bases between them. CDR1 is SGHNT, CDR2 YYREEE, per germline (reference sequence). CDR3 in amino acids: CASSGDGNYGYTF. The DNA for the CDR3 is TGTGCCAGCAGCGGAGACGGTAACTATGGCTACACCTTC.

Note on this clone: The sample holds other DNA sequences that translate to the same CDR3. The rearrangement links TRBV9 to TRBJ2-5; either TRBD1 or TRBD2 may fit D (5 bases each). CDR1 is SGDLS and CDR2 is YYNGEE in the germline V gene. The CDR3 is made up of 14 amino acids. Trimming removed 0 bases at V and 2 bases at J, with 8 bases between. CDR3 region: CASSVEGRQETQYF. The CDR3 DNA is TGTGCCAGCAGCGTAGAGGGGAGACAAGAGACCCAGTACTTC.

The chain combines TRBV6-5 with TRBJ2-5; 7 bases agree with TRBD1. After removal of 7 bases from V and 6 bases from J, the junction contained 8 bases not matched to a gene. This CDR3 is built from 13 residues. Germline-derived CDR1 and CDR2 are MNHEY and SVGAGI. DNA of the CDR3: TGTGCCAGCACTGTACAGGGGAGTAAGACCCAGTACTTC. Translating gives CASTVQGSKTQYF.

The gene calls are TRBV4-1 and TRBJ1-5; maybe TRBD1 (5 bases). The CDR3 is 15 residues long. The germline V and J ends were trimmed by 1 base and 3 bases, with 10 bases remaining between them. Germline V gene data show CDR1 as MGHRA and CDR2 as YSYEKL. CDR3 sequence: CASSQVQGTNQPQHF. The CDR3 DNA is TGCGCCAGCAGCCAAGTTCAGGGTACCAATCAGCCCCAGCATTTT.

The chain joins TRBV29-1 to TRBJ1-2, with D perhaps TRBD1 (5 bases). The CDR3 consists of 12 residues. CDR1 is SQVTM and CDR2 is ANQGSEA in the germline V gene. Trimming removed 7 bases at V and 5 bases at J, with 14 bases between. The CDR3 DNA follows: TGCAGCGGATTGGGGACCGAGTATGGCTACACCTTC. It specifies CSGLGTEYGYTF.

This sequence joins TRBV2 and TRBJ2-5, with D perhaps matching TRBD1 (6 bases). Germline V CDR1 and CDR2: SNHLY, FYNNEI. The CDR3 loop spans 15 amino acids. Between the trimmed V and J ends, which lost 0 bases and 4 bases, there was a span of 12 bases. CDR3 nucleotide sequence: TGTGCCAGCAGTGAAGCGTTGGGACAACGAGAGACCCAGTACTTC. Translation: CASSEALGQRETQYF.

The chain couples TRBV18 to TRBJ2-7, with 12 bases that match TRBD2. The CDR3 covers 17 residues. After removal of 2 bases from V and 0 bases from J, the junction contained 5 bases not matched to a gene. Germline CDR1 is KGHSH and CDR2 is LQKENI. The CDR3 spells CASSPLGLAGLSYEQYF. CDR3 bases: TGTGCCAGCTCACCATTGGGACTAGCGGGCCTCTCCTACGAGCAGTACTTC.